This T cell receptor beta chain was recorded in a study of blood T cell repertoires in COVID-19. Study summary: The study drew acute and convalescent COVID-19 samples from the United States, Italy and Spain. Sources were T cells, B-cell-depleted T cells, or PBMCs; the material itself was cDNA or gDNA.

Seattle's cohort entered during active infection and was followed longitudinally. CDR3 length: 14 residues. Losses at the gene ends were 5 bases for V and 14 bases for J; bases not matched to a gene: 12. The germline V gene encodes CDR1 SGHAT and CDR2 FQNNGV. Authors' analysis steps: Nucleated cell counts were estimated from reference gene primer amplification. Clones were read by immunoSEQ multiplex PCR, and TCRdb kept only the in-frame ones, dropping some. The V and J calls and clone size are taken from that table; D and trimming were inferred from the DNA. The data show 250,000 to 300,000 clones, 85% to 90% seen once.

The sample was peripheral blood. The chain links TRBV11-2 to TRBJ2-3, with 11 positions matching TRBD1. The clonotype originates from a woman aged 25 to 39 with COVID-19, enrolled during active disease. The CDR3 coding sequence is TGTGCCAGCAGCCCGGGGACAGGGGGTTTCGAGTGGTATTTT. As protein: CASSPGTGGFEWYF.